Following are 17 T cell receptor beta chains from one sample sequenced in a study of CD8 T cells in Susac syndrome. RNA amounts of roughly 0.45 to 1 ug underwent reverse transcription with random hexamers. TCRdb used MiXCR to reprocess the immunoSEQ multiplex PCR reads, holding one entry per CDR3 protein. The table includes 55,000 to 80,000 distinct CDR3 sequences, 93% detected once. The specimen sequenced was CD4+ T cells from PBMCs. The receptor source for this set is a human donor with Susac syndrome.

The chain uses TRBV27 and TRBJ1-2; 8 bases match TRBD1. Germline loops: CDR1 MNHEY, CDR2 SMNVEV (reference sequence). The CDR3 spans 15 residues. The J segment lost 4 bases and the V segment lost 5 bases, leaving 9 bases of the junction unmatched. The CDR3 sequence is CASSPHRGSAYGYTF. CDR3 DNA sequence: TGTGCCAGCAGTCCCCACAGGGGGTCCGCCTATGGCTACACCTTC.

This clonotype was seen just once. The chain carries TRBV6-1 and TRBJ2-2; 11 bases align to TRBD2. The trim removed 3 bases at V and 4 bases at J, leaving 4 bases unmatched. The V gene's germline CDR1 is MNHNS and CDR2 SASEGT. The CDR3 is made up of 16 amino acids. CDR3 protein: CASSESSGGFTGELFF. The CDR3 nucleotides read TGTGCCAGCAGTGAGTCTAGCGGGGGGTTCACCGGGGAGCTGTTTTTT.

J is TRBJ2-7 and V is TRBV28; 8 bases are shared with TRBD1. The V gene end was trimmed by 5 bases and the J gene end by 6 bases; junction bases not matched to a gene: 9. The CDR3 contains 14 residues. Germline CDR1 MDHEN, CDR2 SYDVKM. DNA of the CDR3: TGTGCCAGCAGTGCAGGGGGCGCGAAGGGCGAGCAGTACTTC. It translates to CASSAGGAKGEQYF.

The genes are TRBV29-1 and TRBJ2-3; TRBD2 might be the D (7 bases). V was shortened by 4 bases and J by 3 bases, with 14 bases between the two germline ends. The CDR3 covers 14 residues. From germline, CDR1 is SQVTM and CDR2 ANQGSEA. Here the CDR3 reads CSVVSGGWTDTQYF. CDR3 coding DNA: TGCAGCGTTGTCTCGGGGGGCTGGACAGATACGCAGTATTTT.

The rearrangement links TRBV5-1 to TRBJ2-7; a weak D match, TRBD1 (6 bases). Germline V gives CDR1 SGHRS, CDR2 YFSETQ. The V end lost 3 bases, the J end lost 2 bases, and 12 bases lay between the germline ends. The CDR3 runs to 14 residues. The CDR3 is CASSYSTGTYEQYF. CDR3 nucleotide sequence: TGCGCCAGCAGCTACTCCACAGGGACCTACGAGCAGTACTTC.

The gene calls are TRBV20-1 and TRBJ2-3; 10 bases match TRBD1. The CDR3 extends over 17 amino acids. The germline V gene has CDR1 DFQATT and CDR2 SNEGSKA (reference sequence). V shed 0 bases and J 3 bases; nucleotides not matched to a gene: 9. CDR3 coding DNA: TGCAGTGCTAGAGATCCCGCCGACAGGGGGCGAACAGATACGCAGTATTTT. The encoded protein is CSARDPADRGRTDTQYF.

This chain links TRBV5-1 with TRBJ2-6, with 7 bases identical to TRBD1. The germline V gene encodes CDR1 SGHRS and CDR2 YFSETQ. The length of the CDR3 is 18 residues. V shed 3 bases, J shed 3 bases, and the junction held 12 bases outside the gene matches. As DNA, the CDR3 is TGCGCCAGCAGCTCCGGGACAGATCGTGCGGGTGGGGCCAACGTCCTGACTTTC. It translates to CASSSGTDRAGGANVLTF.

This CDR3 reads CASSLGGTGDTQYF. CDR3 DNA: TGCGCCAGCAGCCTTGGGGGGACCGGAGATACGCAGTATTTT. The genes are TRBV5-1 and TRBJ2-3; D is possibly TRBD2 (6 bases). The germline V gene encodes CDR1 SGHRS and CDR2 YFSETQ. CDR3 length: 14 amino acids. Trimming shortened V by 4 bases and J by 5 bases, and 14 bases separated the two germline ends.

This chain connects TRBV18 to TRBJ2-5; 9 bases are a match to TRBD1. CDR1 is KGHSH, CDR2 LQKENI, per germline. This CDR3 has 19 residues. The junction had 19 bases not matched to a gene; V was cut back by 3 bases and J by 5 bases. The CDR3 DNA reads TGTGCCAGCTCACCCTCCGGGACAGGGAGTCAACGACCGGGGGAGACCCAGTACTTC. Its translation: CASSPSGTGSQRPGETQYF.

The chain carries TRBV4-3 and TRBJ2-3, with 7 bases lining up with TRBD2. CDR3 length: 14 residues. V dropped 6 bases and J dropped 4; count of bases not matched to a gene: 7. Germline V gene data show CDR1 as LGHNA and CDR2 as YSLEER. The CDR3 nucleotides are TGCGCCAGCAGTCTCGGGGCGGGGGCAGATACGCAGTATTTT. Amino acids: CASSLGAGADTQYF.

This clonotype was recorded once. The rearrangement links TRBV28 to TRBJ1-4; D not certain. Deletions cut 3 bases from V and 0 bases from J, with 11 bases between. The CDR3 contains 16 residues. The V gene's germline CDR1 is MDHEN and CDR2 SYDVKM. The CDR3 protein is CASSFSYGSTNEKLFF. The CDR3 DNA follows: TGTGCCAGCAGTTTTTCTTACGGATCAACTAATGAAAAACTGTTTTTT.

The chain couples TRBV5-6 to TRBJ2-3, with 7 bases that match TRBD2. Germline V lookup: CDR1 SGHDT, CDR2 YYEEEE. This CDR3 contains 18 residues. V gave up 4 bases and J gave up 1 base; unmatched junction bases: 15. For the CDR3, the DNA is TGTGCCAGCAGCCCATTGCGAGCGGGGTCTGGTGGCACAGATACGCAGTATTTT. Translation: CASSPLRAGSGGTDTQYF.

This clonotype turned up a few times. The rearrangement uses TRBV6-4 and TRBJ1-2, with unresolved D. With 3 bases removed from V and 6 bases from J, the gap between germline ends came to 11 bases. The V gene's germline CDR1 is MRHNA and CDR2 SNTAGT. The CDR3 covers 13 residues. CDR3 DNA sequence: TGTGCCAGCAGTGATCCCTCGAGGAATGGCTACACCTTC. It encodes CASSDPSRNGYTF.

The chain couples TRBV20-1 to TRBJ2-5, with TRBD1 as a possible D gene (5 bases). This CDR3 is built from 13 residues. Germline assignment: CDR1 DFQATT and CDR2 SNEGSKA (reference sequence). Trimming took 0 bases from V and 4 from J, leaving 9 bases between them. CDR3 residues: CSAREGLGETQYF. The CDR3 DNA is TGCAGTGCTAGAGAGGGGCTAGGAGAGACCCAGTACTTC.

This clonotype is a singleton in its sample. The rearrangement uses TRBV7-3 and TRBJ2-7, with 12 nucleotides matching TRBD1. This CDR3 spans 15 amino acids. The germline gives CDR1 SGHTA, CDR2 FQGTGA. The J segment lost 12 bases and the V segment lost 1 base, leaving 10 bases of the junction unmatched. The CDR3 here is CASSLMGQGASVMYF. The CDR3 DNA reads as TGTGCCAGCAGCTTAATGGGACAGGGGGCGTCGGTTATGTACTTC.

J is TRBJ1-6 and V is TRBV7-2; weak D call: TRBD1 (5 bases). V dropped 4 bases and J dropped 6 bases, with 13 bases sitting between them. Germline V CDR1 and CDR2: SGHTA, FQGNSA. The CDR3 is 15 residues long. The CDR3 coding sequence is TGTGCCAGCAGCTCTAACCCGGGGGGTAATTCACCCCTCCACTTT. This encodes CASSSNPGGNSPLHF.

The chain carries TRBV7-9 and TRBJ1-6; possibly TRBD1 for D (6 bases). The germline V and J ends were trimmed by 6 bases and 8 bases, with 8 bases remaining between them. The germline V gene encodes CDR1 SEHNR and CDR2 FQNEAQ (reference sequence). The CDR3 sequence is 12 residues long. The CDR3 loop reads CASSRTDSPLHF. CDR3 nucleotide sequence: TGTGCCAGCAGTCGGACAGATTCACCCCTCCACTTT. Looking up the rest from reference TRBV7-9 and TRBJ1-6 gives the full variable domain: DTGVSQNPRHKITKRGQNVTFRCDPISEHNRLYWYRQTLGQGPEFLTYFQNEAQLEKSRLLSDRFSAERPKGSFSTLEIQRTEQGDSAMYLCASSRTDSPLHFGNGTRLTVT.